This entry describes one TCR beta chain. The V end lost 5 bases, the J end lost 2 bases, and 5 bases lay between the germline ends. Germline CDR1 SGHTA, CDR2 FQGTGA. CDR3 length equals 12 residues. CDR3 and TCR beta VDJ profiling relied on a genomic DNA template. TCRdb fed the reads into MiXCR, producing one record per CDR3 protein. Among approximately 160,000 distinct CDR3 sequences, approximately 51% were seen once, and the ten largest hold about 2.9%. The data originate from a study of CD8+CD57+ T cells in acquired aplastic anemia. Patients chosen for sequencing had shown CD8+CD57+ cell expansion by flow cytometry.

Sequenced input: sorted CD4+, CD8+, or CD8+CD57+ T cells (not recorded which) from PBMCs. The sequence was obtained from a human donor with aplastic anemia. This sequence joins TRBV7-3 and TRBJ2-3; D gene uncertain. The CDR3 loop reads CASSTDTDTQYF. For the CDR3, the DNA is TGTGCCAGCAGCACGGACACAGATACGCAGTATTTT.